These 9 T cell receptor beta chains were all obtained from the same sample, sequenced in a study of blood T cell repertoires in COVID-19. Here immunoSEQ multiplex PCR was the method, and the copy in TCRdb shows in-frame clones only, minus some. Here the sample spans fewer than 200,000 clones, roughly 84% being singletons. The material sequenced was peripheral blood. The receptors were gathered from a man in his 60s who had recovered from COVID-19.

The chain combines TRBV5-1 with TRBJ1-1, with a weak D call TRBD1 (5 bases). Trimming left V 0 bases short and J 1 base short, with 13 bases between. The CDR3 extends over 16 amino acids. Germline assignment: CDR1 SGHRS and CDR2 YFSETQ. CDR3 residues: CASSLDGGLGNTEAFF. As DNA, the CDR3 is TGCGCCAGCAGCTTGGATGGGGGGTTGGGGAACACTGAAGCTTTCTTT.

The chain has TRBV5-8 and TRBJ2-3, with TRBD2 as a possible D gene (6 bases). Trimming took off 0 bases at V and 4 bases at J, with 15 bases between the two ends. This CDR3 has 16 residues. Germline loops: CDR1 SGHTS, CDR2 YDEGEE. CDR3: CASSLGMEGSADTQYF. In DNA form, the CDR3 reads TGTGCCAGCAGCTTGGGAATGGAGGGATCGGCAGATACGCAGTATTTT.

The chain couples TRBV6-5 to TRBJ1-1; D ambiguous. CDR3 size: 11 residues. Trimming stripped 6 bases from V and 5 bases from J, with 7 bases between. The germline CDR1 and CDR2 sequences are MNHEY and SVGAGI. CDR3 sequence reads: CASSPLTEAFF. DNA of the CDR3: TGTGCCAGCAGCCCCCTTACTGAAGCTTTCTTT.

The chain employs TRBV6-2 or TRBV6-3 and TRBJ2-7; D ambiguous. The V gene's germline CDR1 is MNHEY and CDR2 SVGEGT. V was shortened by 3 bases and J by 12 bases, with 15 bases between the two germline ends. CDR3 length equals 12 residues. CDR3 in DNA: TGTGCCAGCAGTTATAACCCCCGAGATCGGTACTTC. It yields the protein CASSYNPRDRYF.

V and J are TRBV6-2 or TRBV6-3 and TRBJ2-5, with TRBD2 identical over 8 bases. Germline assignment: CDR1 MNHEY and CDR2 SVGEGT. This CDR3 has 14 residues. Losses at the gene ends were 6 bases for V and 1 base for J; bases not matched to a gene: 4. CDR3 DNA: TGTGCCAGCAGCAGAACTAGCGGCCAAGAGACCCAGTACTTC. Amino acid sequence: CASSRTSGQETQYF.

V is TRBV6-1 and J is TRBJ1-2, with D possibly matching TRBD1 (6 bases). This CDR3 spans 14 amino acids. V was pared by 0 bases and J by 11 bases, with 16 bases between. Looked up from germline, CDR1 is MNHNS and CDR2 is SASEGT. CDR3 bases: TGTGCCAGCAGTGAAGCCCGGGGGGCTGTTAGATACACCTTC. Protein: CASSEARGAVRYTF.

Only one count was recorded for this clone. The DNA for the CDR3 is TGCGCCAGCAGCTTGGATCGGTTCGGTACGCAGTATTTT. This sequence encodes CASSLDRFGTQYF. The chain links TRBV5-1 to TRBJ2-3; no reliable D call. Germline V gene lookup returns CDR1 SGHRS and CDR2 YFSETQ. Trimming stripped 0 bases from V and 8 bases from J, with 10 bases between. The CDR3 runs to 13 residues. The full variable domain, in which reference TRBV5-1 and TRBJ2-3 provide the parts outside the CDR3, is KAGVTQTPRYLIKTRGQQVTLSCSPISGHRSVSWYQQTPGQGLQFLFEYFSETQRNKGNFPGRFSGRQFSNSRSEMNVSTLELGDSALYLCASSLDRFGTQYFGPGTRLTVL.

The rearrangement joins TRBV27 to TRBJ1-2; D possibly corresponds to TRBD1 (5 bases). Per the germline V gene, CDR1 is MNHEY and CDR2 is SMNVEV (reference sequence). The CDR3 has 15 residues. V shed 6 bases and J shed 2 bases, with 16 bases lying between them. The CDR3 region is CASSLKGVPNYGYTF. CDR3 DNA: TGTGCCAGCAGCCTAAAAGGGGTCCCGAACTATGGCTACACCTTC.

This chain connects TRBV27 to TRBJ1-1, with 8 bases aligning to TRBD1. CDR1 is MNHEY, CDR2 SMNVEV, per germline (reference sequence). The CDR3 contains 13 residues. With 5 bases clipped from V and 6 bases from J, the junction kept 5 bases outside the gene matches. The CDR3, as DNA: TGTGCCAGCAGTCCACAGGGGGAGGCTGAAGCTTTCTTT. Protein: CASSPQGEAEAFF.